The 30 T cell receptor beta chains presented below share a single source sample, sequenced in a study of blood T cell repertoires in COVID-19. Profiled with immunoSEQ multiplex PCR; TCRdb holds only in-frame clones, not every one. The table includes about 240,000 clones, 80% to 85% detected once. The specimen was peripheral blood. These receptors originate from a woman between 55 and 75 years old with active or convalescent COVID-19.

The DNA for the CDR3 is TGCGCCAGCAGCTTGGGCTCGGGACAGGGTTCAGATACGCAGTATTTT. Its protein product is CASSLGSGQGSDTQYF. V gene TRBV5-1 combines with J gene TRBJ2-3; 9 bases map to TRBD1. Germline V gives CDR1 SGHRS, CDR2 YFSETQ. V lost 0 bases to trimming and J lost 4 bases; unmatched junction nucleotides: 6. This CDR3 region has 16 residues. Full variable domain (rest looked up from reference TRBV5-1 and TRBJ2-3): KAGVTQTPRYLIKTRGQQVTLSCSPISGHRSVSWYQQTPGQGLQFLFEYFSETQRNKGNFPGRFSGRQFSNSRSEMNVSTLELGDSALYLCASSLGSGQGSDTQYFGPGTRLTVL.

The chain combines TRBV10-2 with TRBJ1-2; D may be TRBD1 (5 bases). The germline V and J ends were trimmed by 0 bases and 8 bases, with 13 bases remaining between them. Germline V gene data show CDR1 as WSHSY and CDR2 as SAAADI. The CDR3 is made up of 14 amino acids. In DNA, the CDR3 is TGCGCCAGCAGTGAGTCGGAGGGGCGCGGGGGCTACACCTTC. It specifies CASSESEGRGGYTF.

CDR3 bases: TGCGCCAGCAGCTTGGAGGCGGGGGCAGGTCCTGAAGCTTTCTTT. This translates into CASSLEAGAGPEAFF. The V and J genes are TRBV5-1 and TRBJ1-1; D is possibly TRBD1 (6 bases). The CDR3 contains 15 residues. CDR1 is SGHRS and CDR2 is YFSETQ in the germline V gene. V dropped 0 bases and J dropped 6 bases, with 15 bases sitting between them.

The chain couples TRBV10-2 to TRBJ1-6; 7 nucleotides align to TRBD1. The CDR3 spans 15 residues. V shed 2 bases, J shed 7 bases, and the junction held 5 bases outside the gene matches. CDR1 is WSHSY and CDR2 is SAAADI in the germline V gene. The CDR3 region is CASSERRQGNSPLHF. The DNA of the CDR3 is TGCGCCAGCAGTGAGCGGAGACAGGGAAATTCACCCCTCCACTTT.

The chain uses TRBV18 and TRBJ1-6, with 9 bases fitting TRBD1. The CDR3 runs 15 residues. Germline V lookup: CDR1 KGHSH, CDR2 LQKENI. V lost 6 bases to trimming and J lost 7 bases; unmatched junction nucleotides: 7. This CDR3 is CASSPGTGRNSPLHF. The CDR3 DNA follows: TGTGCCAGCTCCCCCGGGACAGGGAGAAATTCACCCCTCCACTTT.

The sample holds one count of this clone. The chain carries TRBV13 and TRBJ1-6; D unresolved. Trimming took 5 bases from V and 6 from J, leaving 14 bases between them. Germline V lookup: CDR1 PRHDT, CDR2 FYEKMQ (reference sequence). The CDR3 has 15 residues. The CDR3 region has the DNA TGTGCCAGCAGCCTCCGCCCGATCGGTAATTCACCCCTCCACTTT. Its translation: CASSLRPIGNSPLHF.

This chain connects TRBV19 to TRBJ1-2, with TRBD1 matching over 10 bases. Germline V gives CDR1 LNHDA, CDR2 SQIVND (reference sequence). The CDR3 runs to 14 residues. With V trimmed by 5 bases and J by 4 bases, 4 bases remained unmatched. In DNA form, the CDR3 reads TGTGCCAGTAGTCCCTGGACAGGGGGCTATGGCTACACCTTC. Translating it yields CASSPWTGGYGYTF.

The chain employs TRBV28 and TRBJ1-3; TRBD1 agrees at 10 bases. Germline V gene sequence: CDR1 MDHEN, CDR2 SYDVKM. Trimming took 6 bases from V and 0 from J; bases not matched to a gene: 2. The CDR3 consists of 15 residues. Here the CDR3 DNA reads TGTGCCAGCAGGGGGGACAGGGGCTCTGGAAACACCATATATTTT. Translation gives CASRGDRGSGNTIYF.

The rearrangement links TRBV5-1 to TRBJ1-1; the D gene is possibly TRBD1 (6 bases). This CDR3 has 13 amino acids. Germline assignment: CDR1 SGHRS and CDR2 YFSETQ. Trimming removed 4 bases at V and 4 bases at J, with 11 bases between. DNA for the CDR3: TGCGCCAGCAGCATGGACAGCGGCACTGAAGCTTTCTTT. Translating it yields CASSMDSGTEAFF.

The chain links TRBV7-3 to TRBJ2-1, with D perhaps matching TRBD2 (5 bases). The germline V gene encodes CDR1 SGHTA and CDR2 FQGTGA. This CDR3 comprises 15 residues. V was cut by 4 bases and J by 11 bases, with 21 bases left in between. DNA of the CDR3: TGTGCCAGCAGCTCAGACGGAGGAAGGTTTCAGAAGCAGTTCTTC. Translation gives CASSSDGGRFQKQFF.

The rearrangement joins TRBV10-2 to TRBJ2-7; possible D gene TRBD2, 6 bases. Trimming shortened V by 0 bases and J by 4 bases, and 13 bases separated the two germline ends. The CDR3 has 15 residues. The germline V gene encodes CDR1 WSHSY and CDR2 SAAADI. The CDR3 DNA reads as TGCGCCAGCAGTGAGTCAATGGTGGCGGGGTACGAGCAGTACTTC. It specifies CASSESMVAGYEQYF.

This clone was counted once. The V gene is TRBV3-1 (or the pseudogene TRBV3-2), the J gene TRBJ1-3; D remains ambiguous. The V gene lost 2 bases and the J gene lost 4 bases, with 6 bases spanning the gap. The CDR3 runs to 13 residues. Germline loops: CDR1 LGHDT, CDR2 YNNKEL (reference sequence). As DNA, the CDR3 is TGTGCCAGCAGCCAACTAAACGGAAACACCATATATTTT. Protein: CASSQLNGNTIYF.

The chain recombines TRBV6-6 with TRBJ1-4; no clear D. The CDR3 is 14 amino acids. The germline gives CDR1 MNHNY, CDR2 SVGAGI (reference sequence). Between the trimmed V and J ends, which lost 1 base and 7 bases, there was a span of 10 bases. For the CDR3, the DNA is TGTGCCAGCAGTTACTTCTCAGAGGGTGAAAAACTGTTTTTT. Protein product: CASSYFSEGEKLFF.

This clone came up once. V gene TRBV10-1 combines with J gene TRBJ2-1, with TRBD2 matching over 10 bases. The CDR3 is made up of 14 amino acids. Germline V gene sequence: CDR1 WNHNN, CDR2 SYGVQD (reference sequence). Trimming at V came to 2 bases and at J to 10 bases, leaving 5 bases not matched to a gene. CDR3 loop: CASSEGSGGREQFF. CDR3 coding DNA: TGCGCCAGCAGTGAGGGTAGCGGGGGGCGGGAGCAGTTCTTC.

The genes are TRBV27 and TRBJ2-7; 10 nucleotides match TRBD1. The CDR3 is 14 residues long. V gave up 4 bases and J gave up 6 bases; unmatched junction bases: 6. Germline CDR1 is MNHEY and CDR2 is SMNVEV (reference sequence). The CDR3 region has the DNA TGTGCCAGCAGTTGGGGGACAGGGGATTTCGAGCAGTACTTC. This translates into CASSWGTGDFEQYF.

The chain employs TRBV7-3 and TRBJ1-1, with D unclear. The CDR3 length is 14 residues. V lost 1 base to trimming and J lost 1 base, with 7 bases between them. In germline, CDR1 is SGHTA, CDR2 FQGTGA. The CDR3 loop is CASSLRATNTEAFF. Here the CDR3 DNA reads TGTGCCAGCAGCTTAAGGGCGACGAACACTGAAGCTTTCTTT.

The V and J genes are TRBV18 and TRBJ2-5, with a possible D match to TRBD1 (5 bases). Germline-derived CDR1 and CDR2 are KGHSH and LQKENI. Trimming left V 1 base short and J 1 base short, with 10 bases between. The CDR3 runs 15 residues. The DNA for the CDR3 is TGTGCCAGCTCACCACATCGACAGCCCCAAGAGACCCAGTACTTC. It translates to CASSPHRQPQETQYF.

This rearrangement joins TRBV14 to TRBJ1-4; possible D gene TRBD1, 6 bases. Trimming took off 0 bases at V and 11 bases at J, with 10 bases between the two ends. Germline assignment: CDR1 SGHDN and CDR2 FVKESK. This CDR3 contains 13 residues. The CDR3 bases are TGTGCCAGCAGCCAAGAACAGGGTCGGAAACTGTTTTTT. Translating it yields CASSQEQGRKLFF.

The chain joins TRBV3-1 (or the pseudogene TRBV3-2) to TRBJ1-2; no definite D call. V lost 5 bases to trimming and J lost 4 bases, with 17 bases between them. The CDR3 contains 15 residues. The germline V gene encodes CDR1 LGHDT and CDR2 YNNKEL (reference sequence). CDR3 sequence: CASSALHTLAYGYTF. The CDR3 DNA follows: TGTGCCAGCAGCGCCCTCCATACCCTAGCCTATGGCTACACCTTC.

J is TRBJ2-3 and V is TRBV4-1; maybe TRBD2 (6 bases). Germline V gene data show CDR1 as MGHRA and CDR2 as YSYEKL. The CDR3 is 15 amino acids. The V end was cut by 5 bases, the J end by 1 base, with 13 bases between. The CDR3 loop reads CASSSRASGTDTQYF. In DNA, the CDR3 is TGCGCCAGCAGCTCACGGGCTAGCGGCACAGATACGCAGTATTTT.

The V gene is TRBV6-5, the J gene TRBJ2-3, with a weak D call TRBD2 (5 bases). Germline CDR1 is MNHEY and CDR2 is SVGAGI. Trimming took 0 bases from V and 0 from J, leaving 10 bases between them. CDR3 size: 16 residues. The CDR3 DNA reads as TGTGCCAGCAGTTACTCGACGGACTCTAGCACAGATACGCAGTATTTT. Encoded protein: CASSYSTDSSTDTQYF.

The CDR3 region has the DNA TGCGCCAGCCTCCCCGGACACCAGAACACTGAAGCTTTCTTT. Translated: CASLPGHQNTEAFF. The chain uses TRBV5-1 and TRBJ1-1; possible D gene TRBD1, 5 bases. Between the trimmed V and J ends, which lost 7 bases and 1 base, there was a span of 14 bases. CDR3 length: 14 amino acids. CDR1 is SGHRS and CDR2 is YFSETQ in the germline V gene.

The chain has TRBV27 and TRBJ2-3; D is unclear. The CDR3 contains 17 residues. V gave up 7 bases and J gave up 2 bases, with 22 bases separating them. Germline V gene data show CDR1 as MNHEY and CDR2 as SMNVEV (reference sequence). The DNA of the CDR3 is TGTGCCAGCATTCTCCCCCTCCCGCCCGACAACACAGATACGCAGTATTTT. Translating gives CASILPLPPDNTDTQYF.

This clone was counted a single time. The V call is TRBV19, the J call TRBJ1-1; D is unresolved. The germline V gene has CDR1 LNHDA and CDR2 SQIVND (reference sequence). V gave up 3 bases and J gave up 6 bases, with 11 bases separating them. The CDR3 is made up of 13 amino acids. The CDR3 sequence is CASSIPGGAEAFF. Here the CDR3 DNA reads TGTGCCAGTAGTATCCCCGGAGGCGCTGAAGCTTTCTTT.

This clone was seen just once. The gene calls are TRBV15 and TRBJ2-5; 10 bases are a match to TRBD2. The CDR3 sequence is 17 residues long. With 0 bases clipped from V and 9 bases from J, the junction kept 13 bases outside the gene matches. The germline CDR1 and CDR2 sequences are LNHNV and YYDKDF (reference sequence). The DNA of the CDR3 is TGTGCCACCAGCAGAGATCTTACTAGCGGGGCCTCAGGGCCCCAGTACTTC. As protein: CATSRDLTSGASGPQYF.

The chain recombines TRBV6-2 or TRBV6-3 with TRBJ2-5; D is ambiguous. CDR3 length equals 15 residues. V lost 2 bases and J 1 base, leaving 11 bases between the germline ends. Germline V lookup: CDR1 MNHEY, CDR2 SVGEGT. CDR3 DNA sequence: TGTGCCAGCAGTTACGATTTGGCTGGCCAAGAGACCCAGTACTTC. It codes for CASSYDLAGQETQYF.

This chain connects TRBV5-4 to TRBJ1-2; TRBD1 might be the D (6 bases). CDR3 length: 13 residues. The germline V gene encodes CDR1 SGHNT and CDR2 YYREEE (reference sequence). Trimming removed 4 bases at V and 8 bases at J, with 15 bases between. In nucleotides, the CDR3 is TGTGCCAGCAGCCCACCAGGGGAAAGCGGCTACACCTTC. Residues: CASSPPGESGYTF.

The rearrangement links TRBV6-2 or TRBV6-3 to TRBJ2-3; 8 bases align to TRBD2. CDR1 and CDR2 from the germline V gene are MNHEY and SVGEGT. Trimming removed 3 bases from V and 1 base from J; junction bases left unmatched: 3. There are 15 residues in the CDR3. The CDR3 protein is CASSYWRGGTDTQYF. The CDR3 region has the DNA TGTGCCAGCAGTTATTGGCGGGGGGGCACAGATACGCAGTATTTT.

The V gene is TRBV6-5, the J gene TRBJ2-7, with D unclear. Germline V gene lookup returns CDR1 MNHEY and CDR2 SVGAGI. This CDR3 region has 15 residues. With 5 bases removed from V and 2 bases from J, the gap between germline ends came to 16 bases. In DNA form, the CDR3 reads TGTGCCAGCAGTCTCAGACATCTCGCGCCCTACGAGCAGTACTTC. As protein: CASSLRHLAPYEQYF.

V is TRBV6-5 and J is TRBJ2-2; weak D call: TRBD2 (6 bases). The CDR3 consists of 13 residues. Trimming took 7 bases from V and 8 from J, leaving 14 bases between them. The germline gives CDR1 MNHEY, CDR2 SVGAGI. CDR3: CASNRGGRGELFF. The CDR3 DNA reads TGTGCCAGCAATAGGGGAGGAAGGGGGGAGCTGTTTTTT.